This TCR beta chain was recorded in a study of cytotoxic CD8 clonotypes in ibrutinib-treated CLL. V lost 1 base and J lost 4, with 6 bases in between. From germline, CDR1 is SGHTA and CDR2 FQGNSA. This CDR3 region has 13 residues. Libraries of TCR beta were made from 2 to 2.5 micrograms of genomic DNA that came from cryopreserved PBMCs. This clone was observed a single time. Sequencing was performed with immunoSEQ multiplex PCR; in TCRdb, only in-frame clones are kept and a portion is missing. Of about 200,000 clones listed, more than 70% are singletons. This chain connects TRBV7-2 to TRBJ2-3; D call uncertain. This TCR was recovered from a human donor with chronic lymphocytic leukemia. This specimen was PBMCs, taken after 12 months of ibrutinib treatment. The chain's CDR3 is CASSLVTSDTQYF. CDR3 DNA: TGTGCCAGCAGCTTAGTAACGTCAGATACGCAGTATTTT. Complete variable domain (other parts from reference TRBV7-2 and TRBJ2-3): GAGVSQSPSNKVTEKGKDVELRCDPISGHTALYWYRQSLGQGLEFLIYFQGNSAPDKSGLPSDRFSAERTGGSVSTLTIQRTQQEDSAVYLCASSLVTSDTQYFGPGTRLTVL.